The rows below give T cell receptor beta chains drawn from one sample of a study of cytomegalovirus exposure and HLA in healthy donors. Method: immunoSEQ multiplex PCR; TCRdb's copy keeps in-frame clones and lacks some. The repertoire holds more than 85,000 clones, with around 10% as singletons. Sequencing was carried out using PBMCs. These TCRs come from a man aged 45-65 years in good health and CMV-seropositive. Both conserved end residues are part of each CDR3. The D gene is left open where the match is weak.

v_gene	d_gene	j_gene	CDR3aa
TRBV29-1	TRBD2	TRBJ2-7	CSVAFGLAASYEQYF
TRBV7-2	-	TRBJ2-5	CASSLFAGETQYF
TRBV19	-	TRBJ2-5	CASSRLQETQYF
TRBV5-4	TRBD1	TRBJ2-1	CASSRGQGKDEQFF
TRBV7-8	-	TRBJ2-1	CASSFLNEQFF
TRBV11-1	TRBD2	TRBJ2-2	CASSLASGRRELFF
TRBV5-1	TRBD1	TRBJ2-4	CASSPTLLTGTQYF
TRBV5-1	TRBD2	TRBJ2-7	CASSSGLAGVDAYEQYF
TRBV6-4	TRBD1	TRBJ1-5	CASSRKYRGWNQPQHF
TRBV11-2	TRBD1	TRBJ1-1	CASSGDRVVNTEAFF
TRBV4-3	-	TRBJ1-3	CASSQSAWDTSGNTIYF
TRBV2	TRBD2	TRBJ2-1	CASSEGLAGGRGGVFF
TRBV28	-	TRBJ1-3	CASSFSGTLYSGNTIYF
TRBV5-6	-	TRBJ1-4	CASSLRQSGEKLFF
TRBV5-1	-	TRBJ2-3	CASSEGSTDTQYF
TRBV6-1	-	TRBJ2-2	CASSERRGLTNTGELFF
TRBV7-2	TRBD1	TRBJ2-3	CASRPGTGVSDTQYF
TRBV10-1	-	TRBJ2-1	CASSEQAYNEQFF
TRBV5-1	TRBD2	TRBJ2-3	CASSRTSGVDTQYF
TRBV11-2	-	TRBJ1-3	CASSSVVNTIYF
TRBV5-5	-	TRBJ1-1	CASTPQVRGTEAFF
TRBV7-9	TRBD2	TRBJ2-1	CASSLGAGGLYNEQFF
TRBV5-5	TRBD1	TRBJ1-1	CASSSQGAARNTEAFF
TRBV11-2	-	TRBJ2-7	CASSLASQGYEQYF
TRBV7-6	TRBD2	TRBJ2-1	CASSQILTSGSDEQFF
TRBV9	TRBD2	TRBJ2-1	CASTTSVHSSYNEQFF
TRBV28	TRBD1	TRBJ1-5	CASSQGGAGGQPQHF
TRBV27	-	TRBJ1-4	CASRLQGSNEKLFF
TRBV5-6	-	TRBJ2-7	CASSEVGGNYEQYF
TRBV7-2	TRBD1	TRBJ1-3	CASSIRTGGNTIYF
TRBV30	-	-	CAWSVLVSYEQYF
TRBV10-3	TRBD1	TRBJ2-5	CAISAPGTGVREQYF
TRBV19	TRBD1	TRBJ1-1	CASSIRTGVRTEAFF
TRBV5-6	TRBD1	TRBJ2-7	CASSRGQSEQYF
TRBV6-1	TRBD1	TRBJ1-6	CASSDADRAGQRSPLHF
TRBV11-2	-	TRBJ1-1	CASSPIRGGKDTEAFF
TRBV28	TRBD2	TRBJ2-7	CASRGEGLQHSYEQYF
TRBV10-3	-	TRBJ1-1	CAISAGAEAFF
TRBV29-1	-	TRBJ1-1	CSVEESGFNSEAFF
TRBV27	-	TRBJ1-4	CASAGPANEKLFF
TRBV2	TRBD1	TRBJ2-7	CATERDRGPYEQYF
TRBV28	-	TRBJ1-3	CASSTIGNTIYF
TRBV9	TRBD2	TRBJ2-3	CASSPPGLAGPVSYTQYF
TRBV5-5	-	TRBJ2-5	CASSLGGRSETQYF
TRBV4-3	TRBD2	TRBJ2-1	CASSQDGAGAYNEQFF
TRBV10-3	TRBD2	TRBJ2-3	CATREGRGYTDTQYF
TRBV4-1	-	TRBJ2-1	CASSQKWKVLAYTSSYNEQFF
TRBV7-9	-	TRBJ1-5	CASSHRENQPQHF
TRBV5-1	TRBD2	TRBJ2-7	CASSQPKSQVGTTGQYF
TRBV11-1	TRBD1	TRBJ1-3	CASSLSNRGTASGNTIYF
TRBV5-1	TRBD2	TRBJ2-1	CASSLYPAGDGINEQFF